This TCR beta chain appears in the sequencing data of a study of blood T cell repertoires in COVID-19. This clone showed up just a few times. This table comes from immunoSEQ multiplex PCR, and its TCRdb copy is limited to in-frame clones, with some not included. Here the sample spans roughly 290,000 clones, roughly 84% being singletons. The sequenced material came from peripheral blood. The receptor comes from a human donor with COVID-19, enrolled during active disease. The donor label of this sample is uncertain.

In DNA form, the CDR3 reads TGCAGCGCAAAGAATGAGGGAAGTCGGGAGCAGTACTTC. It yields the protein CSAKNEGSREQYF. V usage is TRBV29-1 and J usage is TRBJ2-7; the D gene is possibly TRBD2 (5 bases). This CDR3 has 13 amino acids. CDR1 is SQVTM, CDR2 ANQGSEA, per germline. With 7 bases removed from V and 7 bases from J, the gap between germline ends came to 20 bases.